This T cell receptor beta chain emerged from a study of CD8 T cells in ankylosing spondylitis. Study-level findings and limits: A TCR beta motif of 7 to 9 highly homologous variants seemed to mark ankylosing spondylitis blood.

A single record per CDR3 protein comes from TCRdb applying MiXCR to the 5' RACE reads. The sample has 650,000 to 800,000 distinct CDR3 sequences; about 20% are singletons. In the case of this clonotype: As yet, its antigen is unknown.

The clonotype was recovered from a male donor with ankylosing spondylitis. Sequencing was carried out using blood, either unsorted or a sorted T cell fraction (not recorded which).

The CDR3 spells CASTPSKDSHELLAGELFF. In nucleotides, the CDR3 is TGTGCCAGCACCCCAAGTAAGGACTCGCACGAGCTTCTCGCCGGGGAGCTGTTTTTT. The chain employs TRBV3-1 and TRBJ2-2; maybe TRBD2 (5 bases). The CDR3 contains 19 residues. Germline V lookup: CDR1 LGHDT, CDR2 YNNKEL (reference sequence). The ends were cut back, 7 bases at V and 6 bases at J, with 30 bases in the middle. Filled out from reference TRBV3-1 and TRBJ2-2, the complete variable domain reads DTAVSQTPKYLVTQMGNDKSIKCEQNLGHDTMYWYKQDSKKFLKIMFSYNNKELIINETVPNRFSPKSPDKAHLNLHINSLELGDSAVYFCASTPSKDSHELLAGELFFGEGSRLTVL.